One and the same sample provided the 28 T cell receptor beta chains below, sequenced in a study of prognosis after radiotherapy for stage I lung cancer (dated by TCRdb to the early 2020s). The reads were generated on an Illumina HiSeq 3000. Two rounds of multiplex PCR were used to amplify the TCR beta CDR3 region from genomic DNA. The first PCR round used primers specific to each TRBV and TRBJ gene, with sequences filed in Chinese patent CN105087789A. The raw public data were reprocessed by TCRdb itself: fastp quality trimming at Q25, MiXCR clonotype calling, in-frame beta chains only. Here each entry gathers all rows of one CDR3 protein and keeps the most common genes and DNA. In this sample the table shows roughly 18,000 distinct CDR3 sequences, around 44% of which occur a single time. Of the sample, approximately 39% is held by the ten largest clones. The starting material was PBMCs, obtained before or after stereotactic body radiation therapy (not recorded which). These receptors all come from a donor older than 45 with non-small cell lung cancer.

V and J are TRBV20-1 and TRBJ2-7; D is uncertain. Germline CDR1 is DFQATT and CDR2 is SNEGSKA (reference sequence). The V end lost 3 bases, the J end lost 5 bases, and 8 bases lay between the germline ends. This CDR3 is built from 11 residues. CDR3 amino acids: CSARMVNEQYF. CDR3 bases: TGCAGTGCTAGGATGGTAAACGAGCAGTACTTC.

About this clonotype: A far bigger clonotype differs at one base, so this is likely a read error. The chain uses TRBV6-4 and TRBJ1-2; the match to TRBD1 covers 7 bases. The CDR3 runs 14 residues. CDR1 is MRHNA, CDR2 SNTAGT, per germline. This CDR3 is CVSSTRQGWDGYTF. CDR3 DNA sequence: TGTGTCAGCAGTACCCGACAGGGATGGGATGGCTACACCTTC.

This clonotype was detected a few times. Given a much more abundant clone one base away, this may be a read error. CDR3 loop: CFPEVHNEQFF. Here the CDR3 DNA reads TGCTTCCCTGAGGTGCACAATGAGCAGTTCTTC. The rearrangement links TRBV20-1 to TRBJ2-1, with D unclear. The length of the CDR3 is 11 residues. Germline assignment: CDR1 DFQATT and CDR2 SNEGSKA (reference sequence).

This clonotype is categorized as medium-sized. The chain links TRBV20-1 to TRBJ2-3; 11 bases are shared with TRBD1. Germline V gene data show CDR1 as DFQATT and CDR2 as SNEGSKA (reference sequence). This CDR3 region has 15 residues. Germline trimming cut 3 bases from V and 4 bases from J; bases unmatched to any gene: 6. The CDR3 DNA is TGCAGTGCTAGTAGGACAGGGGGCGCATCAGATACGCAGTATTTT. This sequence encodes CSASRTGGASDTQYF.

J is TRBJ1-5 and V is TRBV20-1; no clear D gene. The CDR3 is 14 amino acids. From germline, CDR1 is DFQATT and CDR2 SNEGSKA (reference sequence). Trimming took off 6 bases at V and 0 bases at J, with 12 bases between the two ends. The CDR3 coding sequence is TGCAGTGCCAATATTGGGTATAGCAATCAGCCCCAGCATTTT. Translating gives CSANIGYSNQPQHF.

Many counts were recorded for this clonotype. The chain combines TRBV7-6 with TRBJ1-1; D is undetermined. The CDR3 totals 14 residues. CDR1 and CDR2 (germline): SGHVS, FNYEAQ. Trimming removed 2 bases at V and 2 bases at J, with 9 bases between. This CDR3 is CASSLFGSNTEAFF. The CDR3 bases are TGTGCCAGCAGCTTATTCGGAAGCAACACTGAAGCTTTCTTT.

This chain joins TRBV6-1 and TRBJ2-7; D ambiguous. CDR1 is MNHNS, CDR2 SASEGT, per germline. V was pared by 5 bases and J by 3 bases, with 11 bases between. The CDR3 spans 13 residues. CDR3 sequence (DNA): TGTGCCAGCAGTACATCGAGCCTCTACGAGCAGTACTTC. Protein sequence: CASSTSSLYEQYF.

This clonotype was counted at least ten times. The rearrangement links TRBV12-3 or TRBV12-4 to TRBJ1-1; the match to TRBD1 covers 10 bases. The V and J ends lost 5 bases and 8 bases, in that order; junction bases with no gene match: 14. CDR3 size: 16 residues. CDR3 in amino acids: CASSPYGGQGTPEAFF. CDR3 bases: TGTGCCAGCAGTCCATACGGGGGACAGGGGACCCCGGAAGCTTTCTTT.

This clonotype was found many times. The chain is built from TRBV20-1 and TRBJ1-5; 7 bases are shared with TRBD1. J gave up 7 bases and V 4 bases, and 7 bases lay outside the gene matches. From germline, CDR1 is DFQATT and CDR2 SNEGSKA (reference sequence). The CDR3 covers 13 residues. The CDR3: CSATDRVGQPQHF. Written as DNA, the CDR3 is TGCAGTGCTACAGACAGGGTGGGGCAGCCCCAGCATTTT.

The gene calls are TRBV12-3 or TRBV12-4 and TRBJ2-7, with unresolved D. Trimming removed 6 bases from V and 3 bases from J, with 12 bases in between. There are 13 residues in the CDR3. CDR3 loop: CASSPLQFYEQYF. In nucleotides, the CDR3 is TGTGCCAGCAGCCCGTTACAGTTCTACGAGCAGTACTTC.

With regard to this clonotype: A read error is the likely source, as a far larger clone sits one nucleotide away. The chain is built from TRBV5-8 and TRBJ2-1; 9 bases fit TRBD2. The V segment lost 4 bases and the J segment 5 bases; nucleotides outside the gene matches: 10. Germline CDR1 and CDR2: SGHTS and YDEGEE. The CDR3 spans 16 residues. In DNA, the CDR3 is TGTGCCAGCAGCCCGGGAGCGGGAGGAGGGCACAATGAGCAGTTCTTC. This encodes CASSPGAGGGHNEQFF.

This clonotype came up many times. The CDR3 DNA follows: TGTGCCAGCAGCGTAGCTGGACTAGCGGAGGCGGGGGAGCTGTTTTTT. Translated, it gives CASSVAGLAEAGELFF. J is TRBJ2-2 and V is TRBV9, with 10 bases fitting TRBD2. CDR1 is SGDLS and CDR2 is YYNGEE in the germline V gene. This CDR3 has 16 residues. The ends lost 0 bases at V and 8 bases at J; junction bases unmatched: 7.

In this sample, this clonotype turned up a few times. A far larger clone is just one base off, so this is likely a read error. The chain joins TRBV6-1 to TRBJ2-2, with D possibly called TRBD1 or TRBD2 (5 bases each). The germline gives CDR1 MNHNS, CDR2 SASEGT. CDR3 length: 13 amino acids. CDR3 in DNA: TGTGCCAGCAGGACAGAATACACCGGGGAGCTGGTTTTT. Translation: CASRTEYTGELVF.

The table lists this clonotype with a count of one. A much larger clone lies a single base off, so this may be a read error. The CDR3 carries no conserved terminal phenylalanine or tryptophan, so it likely arises from a read error. CDR3 sequence (DNA): TGCGCCAGCAGCTCGAACTGGCGGAGGGAGCAGTACTCC. Translation: CASSSNWRREQYS. This sequence joins TRBV5-1 and TRBJ2-7; weak D call: TRBD2 (5 bases). CDR3 length: 13 residues. Trimming pared 3 bases from V and 7 bases from J, leaving 14 bases between. CDR1 is SGHRS and CDR2 is YFSETQ in the germline V gene.

In this sample, this clonotype turned up many times. The chain's CDR3 is CASSLEPGETQYF. The CDR3 DNA sequence: TGTGCCAGCAGCTTAGAGCCCGGAGAGACCCAGTACTTC. The V call is TRBV11-2, the J call TRBJ2-5, with no clear D. Germline V CDR1 and CDR2: SGHAT, FQNNGV. The CDR3 runs 13 residues. V lost 0 bases and J lost 4, with 6 bases in between.

As concerns this clonotype: The junction shows a germline mismatch at one end, possibly a read error. The chain combines TRBV2 with TRBJ2-6; D may be TRBD1 (5 bases). The germline V gene has CDR1 SNHLY and CDR2 FYNNEI. The CDR3 spans 13 residues. As DNA, the CDR3 is TGTGCCAGCAGATTAGGTGGGGCCAACTTCCTGACTTTC. This codes for CASRLGGANFLTF. The full variable domain, its missing parts supplied by reference TRBV2 and TRBJ2-6, is EPEVTQTPSHQVTQMGQEVILRCVPISNHLYFYWYRQILGQKVEFLVSFYNNEISEKSEIFDDQFSVERPDGSNFTLKIRSTKLEDSAMYFCASRLGGANFLTFGAGSRLTVL.

Of note for this clonotype: The junction does not match germline at one end; this may be a read error. The chain couples TRBV9 to TRBJ2-1; possibly TRBD1 for D (5 bases). CDR3 length: 13 amino acids. The V gene's germline CDR1 is SGDLS and CDR2 YYNGEE. The CDR3 loop reads CASSVWGYNEQFF. CDR3 nucleotide sequence: TGTGCCAGCAGCGTGTGGGGCTACAATGAGCAATTCTTC.

Concerning this clonotype itself: Since a much larger clone is just one base distant, this may be a read error. The chain uses TRBV4-2 and TRBJ2-7; TRBD2 matches 7 bases. V shed 2 bases, J shed 0 bases, and the junction held 16 bases outside the gene matches. The CDR3 extends over 19 amino acids. Germline CDR1 LGHNA, CDR2 YNFKEQ. CDR3 coding DNA: TGTGCCAGCAGCCAACTAGGACTAGTGGGAGAGCCCCACTCCTACGAGCAGTACTTC. The encoded protein is CASSQLGLVGEPHSYEQYF.

By proportion, this clonotype is medium-sized. The rearrangement uses TRBV7-9 and TRBJ1-2, with no clear D. Trimming removed 2 bases at V and 2 bases at J, with 6 bases between. Germline loops: CDR1 SEHNR, CDR2 FQNEAQ (reference sequence). CDR3 length equals 13 residues. CDR3 sequence reads: CASSLQENYGYTF. DNA for the CDR3: TGTGCCAGCAGCTTACAGGAAAACTATGGCTACACCTTC.

This clonotype was seen many times. The CDR3 protein is CASSLGLGTSVFYEQYF. The CDR3 nucleotides are TGTGCCAGCAGCTTGGGTCTTGGGACTAGCGTCTTCTACGAGCAGTACTTC. The rearrangement links TRBV5-6 to TRBJ2-7; 10 bases match TRBD2. V lost 0 bases to trimming and J lost 3 bases; unmatched junction nucleotides: 9. Germline CDR1 reads SGHDT; CDR2 reads YYEEEE. This CDR3 has 17 amino acids.

The rearrangement joins TRBV20-1 to TRBJ2-1, with TRBD1 matching 9 bases. In germline, CDR1 is DFQATT, CDR2 SNEGSKA (reference sequence). With 6 bases clipped from V and 0 bases from J, the junction kept 12 bases outside the gene matches. This CDR3 region has 17 residues. The CDR3 region has the DNA TGCAGTGCCACGGGACAGGGATTAAAGAGCTCCTACAATGAGCAGTTCTTC. Amino acid sequence: CSATGQGLKSSYNEQFF.

This clonotype was picked up many times. The genes are TRBV18 and TRBJ2-7, with TRBD1 as a possible D gene (6 bases). This CDR3 contains 15 residues. The V end lost 4 bases, the J end lost 6 bases, and 19 bases lay between the germline ends. Germline V lookup: CDR1 KGHSH, CDR2 LQKENI. CDR3 sequence reads: CASSLLTGTRIEQYF. The CDR3 region has the DNA TGTGCCAGCTCACTCCTGACAGGCACGCGTATCGAGCAGTACTTC.

This clonotype came up a few times. This chain uses TRBV3-1 with TRBJ2-1; no firm D call. This CDR3 spans 15 amino acids. V gave up 4 bases and J gave up 2 bases, with 12 bases separating them. Germline V lookup: CDR1 LGHDT, CDR2 YNNKEL (reference sequence). The CDR3 here is CASSRDFNPYNEQFF. CDR3 bases: TGTGCCAGCAGCCGAGACTTCAATCCCTACAATGAGCAGTTCTTC.

The chain combines TRBV27 with TRBJ2-7; maybe TRBD2 (5 bases). The CDR3 is made up of 13 amino acids. The germline CDR1 and CDR2 sequences are MNHEY and SMNVEV (reference sequence). With 2 bases removed from V and 9 bases from J, the gap between germline ends came to 14 bases. CDR3 protein: CASSLLAGGLQYF. The CDR3 DNA follows: TGTGCCAGCAGTTTACTAGCTGGAGGTTTGCAGTACTTC.

The V gene is TRBV11-2, the J gene TRBJ2-7; TRBD2 is a possible D gene (7 bases). This CDR3 comprises 15 residues. Per the germline V gene, CDR1 is SGHAT and CDR2 is FQNNGV. V lost 5 bases and J lost 0, with 14 bases in between. The CDR3 sequence is CASSGGGGISYEQYF. CDR3 in DNA: TGTGCCAGCAGCGGGGGGGGCGGTATCTCCTACGAGCAGTACTTC.

This clonotype was seen once. V is TRBV20-1 and J is TRBJ2-5; no clear D. V was cut by 8 bases and J by 2 bases, with 9 bases left in between. The CDR3 sequence is 11 residues long. CDR1 and CDR2 from the germline V gene are DFQATT and SNEGSKA (reference sequence). In DNA, the CDR3 is TGCAGTTCTGGCATGCAAGAGACCCAGTACTTC. Encoded protein: CSSGMQETQYF.

In its sample, this clonotype ranks as medium-sized. This chain uses TRBV29-1 with TRBJ2-7, with D hard to call. Trimming removed 7 bases from V and 3 bases from J, with 10 bases in between. Germline V lookup: CDR1 SQVTM, CDR2 ANQGSEA. The CDR3 has 11 residues. The DNA for the CDR3 is TGCAGCGCGGTTTTGGGCTACGAGCAGTACTTC. It codes for CSAVLGYEQYF.

A remark on this clonotype: A single base separates this from a much larger clone, so it may be a read error. This sequence joins TRBV4-1 and TRBJ2-2, with a weak D call TRBD2 (6 bases). CDR1 and CDR2 (germline): MGHRA, YSYEKL. CDR3 length equals 16 residues. V gave up 1 base and J gave up 1 base, with 10 bases separating them. In nucleotides, the CDR3 is TGCGCCAGCAGCCAAGGCGGGACGGTGAACACCGGGGAGCTGTTTTTT. Amino acid sequence: CASSQGGTVNTGELFF.